The T cell receptor (beta chain) described here comes from a study of control samples from healthy donors and cancer patients. TCRdb keeps only in-frame clones here, not all; method: immunoSEQ multiplex PCR. Here the sample spans about 180,000 clones, over 85% being singletons. With 5 bases clipped from V and 5 bases from J, the junction kept 9 bases outside the gene matches. The V gene's germline CDR1 is KGHSH and CDR2 LQKENI. This CDR3 region has 16 residues. This clonotype originated in a man aged 25 to 45 in good health. V and J are TRBV18 and TRBJ1-4, with 9 bases fitting TRBD1. Sequenced sample: blood. The DNA for the CDR3 is TGTGCCAGCTCATCGACCCCGGGACAGGGAAATGAAAAACTGTTTTTT. Its protein product is CASSSTPGQGNEKLFF.